The T cell receptor (beta chain) under discussion was sequenced for a study of blood T cell repertoires in COVID-19. Looking at the study overall: Both acute and convalescent COVID-19 samples were obtained from the United States, Italy and Spain. PBMCs, B-cell-depleted T cells, or T cells were the source of the cDNA or gDNA that made up the material.

The CDR3 extends over 17 amino acids. Germline CDR1 is MDHEN and CDR2 is SYDVKM. V shed 5 bases, J shed 4 bases, and the junction held 13 bases outside the gene matches. In the source study's methods: Reference gene primers were amplified, and this amplification served to estimate nucleated cell counts. The repertoire was sequenced with immunoSEQ multiplex PCR; TCRdb's copy has only in-frame clones and lacks some. That table is the source of V, J and clone size, and D and trimming were worked out from the DNA. The sample holds around 350,000 clones, about 88% seen once. The clonotype was recovered from a human donor in a cohort sampled during active COVID-19. The sample was peripheral blood. The chain uses TRBV28 and TRBJ1-5; 8 bases map to TRBD1. CDR3 sequence reads: CASSTHRGEIFNQPQHF. The CDR3, as DNA: TGTGCCAGCAGTACCCACAGGGGGGAGATCTTTAATCAGCCCCAGCATTTT.